The rows below give T cell receptor beta chains drawn from one sample of a study of blood T cell repertoires in COVID-19. Libraries were prepared by immunoSEQ multiplex PCR; TCRdb keeps only in-frame clonotypes and omits some of them. The sample consists of 300,000 to 350,000 clones, around four fifths of them appearing once. The specimen was peripheral blood. The receptors here all came from a man aged 25-45 years with active or convalescent COVID-19. Each CDR3 is given with its conserved first and last residue. Each record gives: clone size, D gene, J gene, V gene, CDR3 DNA, CDR3 protein. D genes are given only for firm matches. Clone size is not always given. Where it is, it says once, few, many or a class for expanded clones.

clone_size: .
d_call: .
j_call: TRBJ2-5
v_call: TRBV30
cdr3_nt: TGTGCCTGGAGCTTACAAGAGACCCAGTACTTC
cdr3_aa: CAWSLQETQYF

clone_size: few
d_call: TRBD1
j_call: TRBJ2-3
v_call: TRBV5-6
cdr3_nt: TGTGCCAGCAGCTTGGTCTGGGACAGGGATGAAGATACGCAGTATTTT
cdr3_aa: CASSLVWDRDEDTQYF

clone_size: .
d_call: .
j_call: TRBJ2-7
v_call: TRBV3-1/TRBV3-2
cdr3_nt: TGTGCCAGCAGCCAAGGCCCCAGGGGAGAGCAGTACTTC
cdr3_aa: CASSQGPRGEQYF

clone_size: .
d_call: .
j_call: TRBJ1-1
v_call: TRBV12-3/TRBV12-4
cdr3_nt: TGTGCCAGCGGCCCCCGGGGGAACACTGAAGCTTTCTTT
cdr3_aa: CASGPRGNTEAFF

clone_size: .
d_call: .
j_call: TRBJ2-3
v_call: TRBV7-3
cdr3_nt: TGTGCCAGCAGCCAAGCGGCGGCTGGTAGAGATACGCAGTATTTT
cdr3_aa: CASSQAAAGRDTQYF

clone_size: .
d_call: .
j_call: TRBJ2-7
v_call: TRBV19
cdr3_nt: TGTGCCAGTAGTACTGGACAGTTAACACAAGGCGAGCAGTACTTC
cdr3_aa: CASSTGQLTQGEQYF

clone_size: .
d_call: .
j_call: TRBJ1-2
v_call: TRBV20-1
cdr3_nt: TGCAGTGCCCCGGGTTATGGCTACACCTTC
cdr3_aa: CSAPGYGYTF

clone_size: .
d_call: TRBD1
j_call: TRBJ1-5
v_call: TRBV6-6
cdr3_nt: TGTGCCAGCAGTTACTCGGGACAGCTGAATCAGCCCCAGCATTTT
cdr3_aa: CASSYSGQLNQPQHF

clone_size: .
d_call: .
j_call: TRBJ2-3
v_call: TRBV23-1
cdr3_nt: TGCGCCAGCAGTCAGGGGGCTCCCCCAGATACGCAGTATTTT
cdr3_aa: CASSQGAPPDTQYF

clone_size: .
d_call: .
j_call: TRBJ2-7
v_call: TRBV30
cdr3_nt: TGTGCCTGGAGTGTAGGGCTAACAGGATCCTACGAGCAGTACTTC
cdr3_aa: CAWSVGLTGSYEQYF

clone_size: .
d_call: .
j_call: TRBJ2-1
v_call: TRBV24-1
cdr3_nt: TGTGCCACCAGTGGACAGGACCCCCGCTCCTACAATGAGCAGTTCTTC
cdr3_aa: CATSGQDPRSYNEQFF

clone_size: few
d_call: .
j_call: TRBJ2-1
v_call: TRBV7-9
cdr3_nt: TGTGCCAGCAGCCTGAGGTACGATGAGCAGTTCTTC
cdr3_aa: CASSLRYDEQFF

clone_size: .
d_call: TRBD1
j_call: TRBJ2-7
v_call: TRBV29-1
cdr3_nt: TGCAGCGTTGGGGCCCCTCCGGGACAGGGCTCCTACGAGCAGTACTTC
cdr3_aa: CSVGAPPGQGSYEQYF

clone_size: many
d_call: .
j_call: TRBJ2-6
v_call: TRBV9
cdr3_nt: TGTGCCAGCAGCCTTGGCGGCTCTGGGGCCAACGTCCTGACTTTC
cdr3_aa: CASSLGGSGANVLTF

clone_size: .
d_call: .
j_call: TRBJ2-7
v_call: TRBV14
cdr3_nt: TGTGCCAGCAGCCAATCGGCCTACGAGCAGTACTTC
cdr3_aa: CASSQSAYEQYF

clone_size: .
d_call: .
j_call: TRBJ1-6
v_call: TRBV27
cdr3_nt: TGCGCCAGCAGTTATCAGGTTTTTTATTCACCCCTCCACTTT
cdr3_aa: CASSYQVFYSPLHF

clone_size: .
d_call: .
j_call: TRBJ2-2
v_call: TRBV7-2
cdr3_nt: TGTGCCAGCAAGAGGCAGGGAAGTACCGGGGAGCTGTTTTTT
cdr3_aa: CASKRQGSTGELFF

clone_size: .
d_call: .
j_call: TRBJ2-2
v_call: TRBV28
cdr3_nt: TGTGCCAGCAGTTTATTAAGGGGAACCGGGGAGCTGTTTTTT
cdr3_aa: CASSLLRGTGELFF